This T cell receptor beta chain emerged from a study of T cell responses to AZD1222 COVID-19 vaccine. V shed 6 bases and J shed 0 bases, with 7 bases lying between them. In germline, CDR1 is LNHNV, CDR2 YYDKDF (reference sequence). This CDR3 comprises 13 residues. Clones were sequenced by immunoSEQ multiplex PCR, and TCRdb holds only the in-frame ones, with some missing. Of over 50,000 clones listed, nearly 80% are singletons. The chain links TRBV15 to TRBJ2-3; no clear D gene. Sequences were derived from peripheral blood, sampled 28 days after the second AZD1222 dose. The TCR originated in an adult who received the AZD1222 COVID-19 vaccine. The CDR3 protein is CATRPDSTDTQYF. The CDR3 DNA sequence: TGTGCCACCAGGCCGGATAGCACAGATACGCAGTATTTT.